The rows below give T cell receptor beta chains drawn from one sample of a study of naive and memory T cell subsets. TCRdb re-called the UMI-ligation and nested PCR reads with MiXCR, one entry per CDR3 protein. The data hold 70,000 to 95,000 distinct CDR3 sequences, with around 6.5% observed a single time. The sample was central memory CD4+ T cells from blood. The receptors derive from a human donor in good health. CDR3s include the opening cysteine and the closing phenylalanine or tryptophan. The D gene is left open where the match is weak. Size is stated for part of the rows, as once, few or many counts, or as a class when the clone is expanded.

j_gene: TRBJ1-6; abundance: NA; d_gene: TRBD1; v_gene: TRBV11-1; CDR3nt: TGTGCCAGCAGCCAACCCGGGACAGGCAATTCACCCCTCCACTTT; CDR3aa: CASSQPGTGNSPLHF
j_gene: TRBJ1-2; abundance: many; d_gene: TRBD1; v_gene: TRBV18; CDR3nt: TGTGCCAGCTCAGAGCCCGGACAGGCCCTAACAGGCGGCTACACCTTC; CDR3aa: CASSEPGQALTGGYTF
j_gene: TRBJ2-2; abundance: NA; d_gene: NA; v_gene: TRBV7-2; CDR3nt: TGTGCCAGCAGCTTAGTGTCGCAGGCCGGGGAGCTGTTTTTT; CDR3aa: CASSLVSQAGELFF
j_gene: TRBJ1-5; abundance: NA; d_gene: NA; v_gene: TRBV6-2/TRBV6-3; CDR3nt: TGTGCCAGCACCAGGGGCGGCAATCAGCCCCAGCATTTT; CDR3aa: CASTRGGNQPQHF
j_gene: TRBJ2-3; abundance: NA; d_gene: NA; v_gene: TRBV7-9; CDR3nt: TGTGCCAGCTTAAAGCTAGCGACCGATACGCAGTATTTT; CDR3aa: CASLKLATDTQYF
j_gene: TRBJ2-7; abundance: many; d_gene: NA; v_gene: TRBV5-1; CDR3nt: TGCGCCAGCAGCCCGCCGGGCAGCGTCTACGAGCAGTACTTC; CDR3aa: CASSPPGSVYEQYF
j_gene: TRBJ2-3; abundance: few; d_gene: NA; v_gene: TRBV5-5; CDR3nt: TGTGCCAGCAGCCCTTGGACGGCGGAGGATACGCAGTATTTT; CDR3aa: CASSPWTAEDTQYF
j_gene: TRBJ2-7; abundance: NA; d_gene: TRBD2; v_gene: TRBV19; CDR3nt: TGTGCCAGTAGTCGAAAGACAGGGATACTAGCGGGAGTCATCGAGCAGTACTTC; CDR3aa: CASSRKTGILAGVIEQYF
j_gene: TRBJ1-1; abundance: NA; d_gene: TRBD1; v_gene: TRBV7-2; CDR3nt: TGTGCCAGCAGCTTAACGACAGGGGGAACTGAAGCTTTCTTT; CDR3aa: CASSLTTGGTEAFF
j_gene: TRBJ2-1; abundance: NA; d_gene: NA; v_gene: TRBV10-3; CDR3nt: TGTGCCATTATGGACAACAACAGATACAATGAGCAGTTCTTC; CDR3aa: CAIMDNNRYNEQFF
j_gene: TRBJ1-6; abundance: many; d_gene: NA; v_gene: TRBV7-9; CDR3nt: TGTGCCAGCAGCTTAGCGGTGCAGGGTTCACCCCTCCACTTT; CDR3aa: CASSLAVQGSPLHF
j_gene: TRBJ1-5; abundance: few; d_gene: NA; v_gene: TRBV19; CDR3nt: TGTGCCAGCGGAGTTTGGAGCAATCAGCCCCAGCATTTT; CDR3aa: CASGVWSNQPQHF
j_gene: TRBJ2-5; abundance: NA; d_gene: TRBD2; v_gene: TRBV5-1; CDR3nt: TGCGCCAGCAGCGACCCCAGCGGGGCGCAAGAGACCCAGTACTTC; CDR3aa: CASSDPSGAQETQYF
j_gene: TRBJ2-1; abundance: many; d_gene: TRBD1; v_gene: TRBV7-3; CDR3nt: TGTGCCAGCAGCTTATTGGGACAGGGTTACAATGAGCAGTTCTTC; CDR3aa: CASSLLGQGYNEQFF
j_gene: TRBJ1-2; abundance: NA; d_gene: NA; v_gene: TRBV19; CDR3nt: TGTGCCAGTAGTTATCCCCAGGGCACTAACTATGGCTACACCTTC; CDR3aa: CASSYPQGTNYGYTF
j_gene: TRBJ1-1; abundance: many; d_gene: NA; v_gene: TRBV11-2; CDR3nt: TGTGCCAGCAGCAAGTCGGGACAGAACACTGAAGCTTTCTTT; CDR3aa: CASSKSGQNTEAFF
j_gene: TRBJ2-2; abundance: NA; d_gene: NA; v_gene: TRBV7-2; CDR3nt: TGTGCCAGCAGCTTAGCCCTGGCCGGGGAGCTGTTTTTT; CDR3aa: CASSLALAGELFF
j_gene: TRBJ1-5; abundance: NA; d_gene: NA; v_gene: TRBV21-1; CDR3nt: TGTGCCAGCAGCAAAGCATACAAAGAAGAACGTAATCAGCCCCAGCATTTT; CDR3aa: CASSKAYKEERNQPQHF
j_gene: TRBJ1-6; abundance: many; d_gene: TRBD1; v_gene: TRBV5-1; CDR3nt: TGCGCCAGCAGCCTGGACAGGAATTATTCACCCCTCCACTTT; CDR3aa: CASSLDRNYSPLHF
j_gene: TRBJ2-4; abundance: few; d_gene: NA; v_gene: TRBV29-1; CDR3nt: TGCAGCGTTGGGGGGGGCTTAGCCAAAAACATTCAGTACTTC; CDR3aa: CSVGGGLAKNIQYF
j_gene: TRBJ1-1; abundance: NA; d_gene: NA; v_gene: TRBV5-6; CDR3nt: TGTGCCAGCAGCAAAGGACCGAACACTGAAGCTTTCTTT; CDR3aa: CASSKGPNTEAFF
j_gene: TRBJ2-3; abundance: NA; d_gene: NA; v_gene: TRBV20-1; CDR3nt: TGCAGTGCTAGAGAGTCCGGCACAGATACGCAGTATTTT; CDR3aa: CSARESGTDTQYF